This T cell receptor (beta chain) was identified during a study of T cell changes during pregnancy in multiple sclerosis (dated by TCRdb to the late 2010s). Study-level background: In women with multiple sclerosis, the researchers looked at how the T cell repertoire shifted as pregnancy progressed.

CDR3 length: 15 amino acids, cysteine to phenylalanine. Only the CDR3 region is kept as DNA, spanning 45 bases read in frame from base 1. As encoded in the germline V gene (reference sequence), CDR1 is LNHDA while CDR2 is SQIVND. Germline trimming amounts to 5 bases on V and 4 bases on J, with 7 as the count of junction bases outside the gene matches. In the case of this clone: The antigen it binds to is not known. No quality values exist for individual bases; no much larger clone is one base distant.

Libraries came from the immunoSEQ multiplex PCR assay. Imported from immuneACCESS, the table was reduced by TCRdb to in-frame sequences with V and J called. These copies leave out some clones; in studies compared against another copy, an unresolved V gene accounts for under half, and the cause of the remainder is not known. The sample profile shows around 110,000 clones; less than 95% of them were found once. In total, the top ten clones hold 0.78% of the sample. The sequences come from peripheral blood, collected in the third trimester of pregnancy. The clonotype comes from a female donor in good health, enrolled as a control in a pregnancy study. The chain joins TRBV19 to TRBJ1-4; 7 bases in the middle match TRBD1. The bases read TGTGCCAGTAGTTACAGGGGAAGCAGTAATGAAAAACTGTTTTTT. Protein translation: CASSYRGSSNEKLFF.